What follows are 20 T cell receptor beta chains derived from one specimen sequenced in a study of blood T cell repertoires in COVID-19. TCRdb's copy holds only in-frame clones and misses some; the assay was immunoSEQ multiplex PCR. The sample holds approximately 130,000 clones; 85% to 90% are singletons and the top ten take 3% to 5%. Specimen: peripheral blood. These receptors were taken from a man in his fifties or sixties with acute or convalescent COVID-19.

The chain carries TRBV19 and TRBJ2-1, with D possibly matching TRBD2 (6 bases). V gave up 4 bases and J gave up 7 bases, with 17 bases separating them. The CDR3 loop spans 15 amino acids. CDR1 and CDR2 (germline): LNHDA, SQIVND (reference sequence). Here the CDR3 DNA reads TGTGCCAGTAGTACCGGGCGTAATGGGAGGAATGAGCAGTTCTTC. Amino acid sequence: CASSTGRNGRNEQFF.

The table lists this clone with a count of one. V gene TRBV29-1 combines with J gene TRBJ2-6, with D possibly TRBD1 on 6 matching bases. The V gene lost 6 bases and the J gene lost 0 bases, with 18 bases spanning the gap. Looked up from germline, CDR1 is SQVTM and CDR2 is ANQGSEA. The CDR3 sequence is 17 residues long. CDR3 nucleotide sequence: TGCAGCGTGGTCCCGTTAACAGGGATCTCTGGGGCCAACGTCCTGACTTTC. Translating it yields CSVVPLTGISGANVLTF.

The chain employs TRBV5-1 and TRBJ2-1; the match to TRBD2 covers 13 bases. V lost 6 bases and J lost 2; bases outside the gene matches: 11. The germline V gene encodes CDR1 SGHRS and CDR2 YFSETQ. This CDR3 spans 18 amino acids. CDR3 protein: CASTFWTSGSGAYNEQFF. CDR3 nucleotides: TGCGCCAGCACCTTTTGGACTAGCGGGAGTGGCGCCTACAATGAGCAGTTCTTC.

The genes are TRBV28 and TRBJ2-7; possibly TRBD1 for D (6 bases). CDR3 length: 12 residues. Germline CDR1 and CDR2: MDHEN and SYDVKM. The V end was cut by 6 bases, the J end by 7 bases, with 13 bases between. As DNA, the CDR3 is TGTGCCAGCAGCAGTCACACAGGGGAGCAGTACTTC. Translated, it gives CASSSHTGEQYF. The full variable domain, its missing parts supplied by reference TRBV28 and TRBJ2-7, is DVKVTQSSRYLVKRTGEKVFLECVQDMDHENMFWYRQDPGLGLRLIYFSYDVKMKEKGDIPEGYSVSREKKERFSLILESASTNQTSMYLCASSSHTGEQYFGPGTRLTVT.

This clone was detected a few times. This chain joins TRBV30 and TRBJ2-1; TRBD2 matches 12 bases. CDR3 size: 18 residues. V dropped 0 bases and J dropped 7; count of bases not matched to a gene: 13. Germline V CDR1 and CDR2: GTSNPN, SVGIG (reference sequence). CDR3 sequence (DNA): TGTGCCTGGAGTGTAAGGCAGCTAGCGGGAGGGTCTAGTAATGAGCAGTTCTTC. This encodes CAWSVRQLAGGSSNEQFF.

V and J are TRBV27 and TRBJ2-7; the match to TRBD1 covers 10 bases. This CDR3 has 17 residues. In germline, CDR1 is MNHEY, CDR2 SMNVEV (reference sequence). V lost 4 bases and J lost 4; bases outside the gene matches: 13. CDR3 residues: CASSSLLGGTGVYEQYF. Written as DNA, the CDR3 is TGTGCCAGCAGTTCCCTTTTAGGGGGGACAGGGGTATACGAGCAGTACTTC.

This clone was observed once. This chain connects TRBV9 to TRBJ2-6; a possible D gene is TRBD2 (6 bases). The germline gives CDR1 SGDLS, CDR2 YYNGEE. The CDR3 totals 16 residues. The V and J ends lost 4 bases and 0 bases respectively, with 11 bases between them. CDR3 in amino acids: CASSSDYSSGANVLTF. CDR3 sequence (DNA): TGTGCCAGCAGCTCGGACTACAGCTCTGGGGCCAACGTCCTGACTTTC.

This clone was detected once. V usage is TRBV5-1 and J usage is TRBJ2-7; 10 positions agree with TRBD2. CDR1 is SGHRS and CDR2 is YFSETQ in the germline V gene. The CDR3 totals 13 residues. V was clipped by 4 bases and J by 9 bases; unmatched bases: 7. The CDR3 region has the DNA TGCGCCAGCAGCACTAGCGGGAATGCTGGGCAGTACTTC. As protein: CASSTSGNAGQYF.

The chain links TRBV19 to TRBJ2-7, with TRBD1 identical over 9 bases. The J segment lost 4 bases and the V segment lost 5 bases, leaving 12 bases of the junction unmatched. This CDR3 is 16 amino acids long. In germline, CDR1 is LNHDA, CDR2 SQIVND (reference sequence). The chain's CDR3 is CASSGGAGTGLYEQYF. DNA for the CDR3: TGTGCCAGTAGTGGTGGAGCCGGGACAGGGTTGTACGAGCAGTACTTC. Complete variable domain (other parts from reference TRBV19 and TRBJ2-7): DGGITQSPKYLFRKEGQNVTLSCEQNLNHDAMYWYRQDPGQGLRLIYYSQIVNDFQKGDIAEGYSVSREKKESFPLTVTSAQKNPTAFYLCASSGGAGTGLYEQYFGPGTRLTVT.

The rearrangement uses TRBV28 and TRBJ2-1; 8 positions match TRBD2. Per germline, CDR1 MDHEN and CDR2 SYDVKM. V lost 5 bases, J lost 6 bases, and 6 bases stayed unmatched. This CDR3 spans 14 amino acids. Written as DNA, the CDR3 is TGTGCCAGCAGTAGGGTAGCGGGAAGCAATGAGCAGTTCTTC. Amino acid sequence: CASSRVAGSNEQFF.

This clone was seen a single time. The rearrangement joins TRBV19 to TRBJ2-1; 7 bases match TRBD2. Germline V gene sequence: CDR1 LNHDA, CDR2 SQIVND (reference sequence). J was trimmed by 2 bases and V by 10 bases; bases with no gene match: 11. The CDR3 is made up of 15 amino acids. The CDR3, as DNA: TGTGCCACCGGGATGGGGAGGGCCCCCTACAATGAGCAGTTCTTC. It is translated as CATGMGRAPYNEQFF.

V usage is TRBV6-5 and J usage is TRBJ2-1; a weak D match, TRBD1 (6 bases). The germline V and J ends were trimmed by 6 bases and 0 bases, with 12 bases remaining between them. Germline assignment: CDR1 MNHEY and CDR2 SVGAGI. The length of the CDR3 is 15 residues. DNA of the CDR3: TGTGCCAGCAGCCGGGACAAAAACTCCTACAATGAGCAGTTCTTC. It translates to CASSRDKNSYNEQFF.

This rearrangement joins TRBV27 to TRBJ2-2, with no clear D. CDR3 length: 15 residues. Germline-derived CDR1 and CDR2 are MNHEY and SMNVEV (reference sequence). Trimming stripped 5 bases from V and 5 bases from J, with 15 bases between. The CDR3 is CASSLRFPITGELFF. CDR3 DNA: TGTGCCAGCAGTCTTCGATTCCCTATAACCGGGGAGCTGTTTTTT.

The rearrangement uses TRBV3-1 (or the pseudogene TRBV3-2) and TRBJ2-3, with D possibly being TRBD1 (6 bases). V lost 0 bases to trimming and J lost 4 bases, with 14 bases between them. Germline V gene sequence: CDR1 LGHDT, CDR2 YNNKEL (reference sequence). The CDR3 length is 16 residues. This chain's CDR3 is CASSQEGGVVADTQYF. For the CDR3, the DNA is TGTGCCAGCAGCCAAGAAGGGGGTGTCGTGGCAGATACGCAGTATTTT.

This clone was counted a single time. The chain carries TRBV5-1 and TRBJ2-1; perhaps TRBD1 as D (6 bases). This CDR3 region has 15 residues. Trimming shortened V by 3 bases and J by 10 bases, and 20 bases separated the two germline ends. Per the germline V gene, CDR1 is SGHRS and CDR2 is YFSETQ. In DNA, the CDR3 is TGCGCCAGCAGCTGGGACACCCCTAAGCTAGGGGAGCAGTTCTTC. Protein product: CASSWDTPKLGEQFF. Based on the CDR3 plus reference TRBV5-1 and TRBJ2-1, the full variable domain is KAGVTQTPRYLIKTRGQQVTLSCSPISGHRSVSWYQQTPGQGLQFLFEYFSETQRNKGNFPGRFSGRQFSNSRSEMNVSTLELGDSALYLCASSWDTPKLGEQFFGPGTRLTVL.

The rearrangement joins TRBV2 to TRBJ2-1; a weak D match, TRBD1 (6 bases). Between the trimmed V and J ends, which lost 9 bases and 0 bases, there was a span of 9 bases. Per germline, CDR1 SNHLY and CDR2 FYNNEI. CDR3 size: 13 residues. The CDR3 DNA is TGTGCCAGGACCAGGGGCTCCTACAATGAGCAGTTCTTC. Translated: CARTRGSYNEQFF.

CDR3 protein: CSVASGSTDTQYF. The CDR3 bases are TGCAGCGTGGCTAGCGGGAGCACAGATACGCAGTATTTT. V gene TRBV29-1 combines with J gene TRBJ2-3; TRBD2 matches at 8 bases. Per the germline V gene, CDR1 is SQVTM and CDR2 is ANQGSEA. With V trimmed by 6 bases and J by 0 bases, 2 bases remained unmatched. CDR3 length equals 13 residues.

A single count supports this clone. The chain uses TRBV15 and TRBJ2-7, with 7 bases that match TRBD1. Trimming at V came to 4 bases and at J to 1 base, leaving 7 bases not matched to a gene. This CDR3 is 15 amino acids long. The V gene's germline CDR1 is LNHNV and CDR2 YYDKDF (reference sequence). The CDR3 DNA reads as TGTGCCACCAGCATCACGAGACAGGGTTCCTACGAGCAGTACTTC. Residues: CATSITRQGSYEQYF.

The V call is TRBV15, the J call TRBJ2-1, with D hard to call. CDR1 is LNHNV, CDR2 YYDKDF, per germline (reference sequence). V was pared by 0 bases and J by 4 bases, with 10 bases between. This CDR3 is built from 15 residues. CDR3 sequence: CATSREASLYNEQFF. The CDR3 DNA is TGTGCCACCAGCAGAGAAGCCTCCCTTTACAATGAGCAGTTCTTC.

V is TRBV27 and J is TRBJ1-1; the match to TRBD1 covers 10 bases. CDR1 MNHEY and CDR2 SMNVEV come from the germline V gene (reference sequence). V dropped 6 bases and J dropped 0; count of bases not matched to a gene: 13. The length of the CDR3 is 18 residues. The CDR3 spells CASSPLPPGQGLNTEAFF. Written as DNA, the CDR3 is TGTGCCAGCAGCCCGCTCCCACCGGGACAGGGGCTGAACACTGAAGCTTTCTTT.